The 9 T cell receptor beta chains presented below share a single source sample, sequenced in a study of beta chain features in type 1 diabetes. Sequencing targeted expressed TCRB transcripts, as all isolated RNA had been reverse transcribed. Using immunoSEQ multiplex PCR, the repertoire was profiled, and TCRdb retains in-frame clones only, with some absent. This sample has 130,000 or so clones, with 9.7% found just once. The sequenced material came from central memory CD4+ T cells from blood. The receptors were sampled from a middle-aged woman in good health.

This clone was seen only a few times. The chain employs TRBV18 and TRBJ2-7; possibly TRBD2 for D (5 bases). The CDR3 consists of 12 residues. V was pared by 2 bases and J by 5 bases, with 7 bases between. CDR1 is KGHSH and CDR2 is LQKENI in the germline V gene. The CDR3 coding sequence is TGTGCCAGCTCACCAGTGGGAGACGAGCAGTACTTC. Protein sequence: CASSPVGDEQYF. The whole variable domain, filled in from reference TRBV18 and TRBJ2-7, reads NAGVMQNPRHLVRRRGQEARLRCSPMKGHSHVYWYRQLPEEGLKFMVYLQKENIIDESGMPKERFSAEFPKEGPSILRIQQVVRGDSAAYFCASSPVGDEQYFGPGTRLTVT.

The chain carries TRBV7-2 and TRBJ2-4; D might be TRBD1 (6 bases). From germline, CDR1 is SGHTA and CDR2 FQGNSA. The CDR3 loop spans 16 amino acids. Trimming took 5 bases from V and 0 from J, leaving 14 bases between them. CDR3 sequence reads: CASSLRGSLAKNIQYF. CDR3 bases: TGTGCCAGCAGCCTCAGGGGATCACTAGCCAAAAACATTCAGTACTTC. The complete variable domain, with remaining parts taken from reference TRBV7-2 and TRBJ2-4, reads GAGVSQSPSNKVTEKGKDVELRCDPISGHTALYWYRQSLGQGLEFLIYFQGNSAPDKSGLPSDRFSAERTGGSVSTLTIQRTQQEDSAVYLCASSLRGSLAKNIQYFGAGTRLSVL.

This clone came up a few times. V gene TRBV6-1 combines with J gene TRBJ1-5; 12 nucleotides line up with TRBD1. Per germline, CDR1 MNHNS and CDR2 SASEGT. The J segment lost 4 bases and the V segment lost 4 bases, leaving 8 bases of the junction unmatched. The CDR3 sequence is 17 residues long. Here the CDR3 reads CASSAPGQGAGNQPQHF. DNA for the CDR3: TGTGCCAGCAGTGCACCGGGACAGGGGGCCGGGAATCAGCCCCAGCATTTT.

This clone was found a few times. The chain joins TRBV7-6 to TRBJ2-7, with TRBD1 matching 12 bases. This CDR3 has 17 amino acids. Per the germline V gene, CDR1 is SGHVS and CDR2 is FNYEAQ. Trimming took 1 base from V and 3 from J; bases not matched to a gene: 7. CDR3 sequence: CASSLGVGQGASYEQYF. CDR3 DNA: TGTGCCAGCAGCTTAGGCGTGGGACAGGGGGCGAGCTACGAGCAGTACTTC.

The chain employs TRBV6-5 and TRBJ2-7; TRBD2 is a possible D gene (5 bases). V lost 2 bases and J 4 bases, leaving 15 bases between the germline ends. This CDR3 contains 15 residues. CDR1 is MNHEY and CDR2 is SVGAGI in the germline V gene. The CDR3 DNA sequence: TGTGCCAGCAGTTACAGGGAGTTAGGCATTTACGAGCAGTACTTC. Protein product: CASSYRELGIYEQYF.

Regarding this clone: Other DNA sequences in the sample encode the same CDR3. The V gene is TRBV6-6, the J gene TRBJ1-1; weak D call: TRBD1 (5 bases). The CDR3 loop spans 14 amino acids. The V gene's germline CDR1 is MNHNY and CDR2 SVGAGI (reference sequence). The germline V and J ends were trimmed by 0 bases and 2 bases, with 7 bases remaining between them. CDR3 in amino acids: CASSYSGGNTEAFF. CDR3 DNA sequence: TGTGCCAGCAGTTACTCGGGGGGAAACACTGAAGCTTTCTTT.

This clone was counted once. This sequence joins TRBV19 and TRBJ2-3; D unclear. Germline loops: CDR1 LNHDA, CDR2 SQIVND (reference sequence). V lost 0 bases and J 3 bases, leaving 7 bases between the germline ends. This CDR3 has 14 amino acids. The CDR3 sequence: CASSIDPSTDTQYF. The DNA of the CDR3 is TGTGCCAGTAGTATAGATCCCTCGACAGATACGCAGTATTTT.

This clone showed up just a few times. The DNA for the CDR3 is TGTGCCAGCAGCTTGGCCGGGGGGGAGCTGTTTTTT. It is translated as CASSLAGGELFF. The genes are TRBV5-4 and TRBJ2-2; D unresolved. This CDR3 is built from 12 residues. Between the trimmed V and J ends, which lost 0 bases and 8 bases, there was a span of 5 bases. CDR1 is SGHNT and CDR2 is YYREEE in the germline V gene (reference sequence).

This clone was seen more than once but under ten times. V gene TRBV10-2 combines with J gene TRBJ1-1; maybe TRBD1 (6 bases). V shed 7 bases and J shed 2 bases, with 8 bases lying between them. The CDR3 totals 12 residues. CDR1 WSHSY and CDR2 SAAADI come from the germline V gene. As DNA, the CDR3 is TGCGCCAGCATACAGGGAAACACTGAAGCTTTCTTT. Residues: CASIQGNTEAFF.